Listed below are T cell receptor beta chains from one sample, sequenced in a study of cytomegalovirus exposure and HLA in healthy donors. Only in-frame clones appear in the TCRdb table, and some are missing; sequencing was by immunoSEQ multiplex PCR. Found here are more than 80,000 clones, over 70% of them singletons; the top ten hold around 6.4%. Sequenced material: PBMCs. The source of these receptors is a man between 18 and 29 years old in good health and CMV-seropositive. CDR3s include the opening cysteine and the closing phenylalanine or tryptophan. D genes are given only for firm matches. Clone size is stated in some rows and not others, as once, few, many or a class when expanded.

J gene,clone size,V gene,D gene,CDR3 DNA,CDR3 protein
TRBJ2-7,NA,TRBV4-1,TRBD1,TGCGCCAGCAGCCAACCGACAGGGGGTTGGTACGAGCAGTACTTC,CASSQPTGGWYEQYF
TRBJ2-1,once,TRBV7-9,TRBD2,TGTGCCGGCTTAGCGGGAGCCTTCAATGAGCAGTTCTTC,CAGLAGAFNEQFF
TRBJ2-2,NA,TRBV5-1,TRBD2,TGCGCCAGCAGCTTGGCCGGGACTAGCGGGTCCGGGGAGCTGTTTTTT,CASSLAGTSGSGELFF
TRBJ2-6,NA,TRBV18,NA,TGTGCCAGCTCACCTACGGCAGGGTCTGGGGCCAACGTCCTGACTTTC,CASSPTAGSGANVLTF
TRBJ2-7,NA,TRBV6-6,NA,TGTGCCAGCAGTTCTGGACATCTCTCCTACGAGCAGTACTTC,CASSSGHLSYEQYF
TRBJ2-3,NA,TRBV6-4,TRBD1,TGTGCCAGCGGACAGGGGATGGCAGATACGCAGTATTTT,CASGQGMADTQYF
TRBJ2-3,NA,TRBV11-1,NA,TGTGCCAGCAGCCCAGATCGAGGACGGGAAGATACGCAGTATTTT,CASSPDRGREDTQYF
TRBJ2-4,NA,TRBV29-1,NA,TGCAGCGTGGGCCTCTCCAAGAACATTCAGTACTTC,CSVGLSKNIQYF
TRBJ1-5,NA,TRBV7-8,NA,TGTGCCAGCAGCTTAGTCCAAAACGGGAATCAGCCCCAGCATTTT,CASSLVQNGNQPQHF
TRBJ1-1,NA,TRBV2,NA,TGTGCCAGCAGCACCACAGGGACTGAAGCTTTCTTT,CASSTTGTEAFF
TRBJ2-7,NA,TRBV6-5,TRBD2,TGTGCCAGCAGACCTAGCGGGAGTTACGAGCAGTACTTC,CASRPSGSYEQYF
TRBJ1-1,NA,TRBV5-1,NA,TGCGCCAGCAGCTTGGAAGGGGGGAACACTGAAGCTTTCTTT,CASSLEGGNTEAFF
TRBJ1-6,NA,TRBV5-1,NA,TGCGCCAGCAGCCCAACAGGGTGGAATTCACCCCTCCACTTT,CASSPTGWNSPLHF
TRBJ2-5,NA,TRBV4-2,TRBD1,TGTGCCAGCAGCCAAAAGGACAGGGCCTTCCAAGAGACCCAGTACTTC,CASSQKDRAFQETQYF
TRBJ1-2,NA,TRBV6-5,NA,TGTGCCAGCAGAACCTCCGGAGGGCGGAACTATGGCTACACCTTC,CASRTSGGRNYGYTF
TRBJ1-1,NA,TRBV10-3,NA,TGTGCCATCAGGAAGGAGAAAGCTGAAGCTTTCTTT,CAIRKEKAEAFF
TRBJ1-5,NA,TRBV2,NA,TGTGCCAGCAGTGGGGGGCTGCCCCAGCATTTT,CASSGGLPQHF